These 24 T cell receptor beta chains share one sample of origin, sequenced in a study of blood T cell repertoires in COVID-19. Repertoires were generated with immunoSEQ multiplex PCR, while TCRdb's copy carries only in-frame clones and drops some. This table has 200,000 to 250,000 clones, around 80% appearing once. The specimen was peripheral blood. The source is a man aged 25-40 years with active or convalescent COVID-19.

This clone appeared many times. The rearrangement uses TRBV27 and TRBJ2-7; 14 bases map to TRBD2. The V segment lost 4 bases and the J segment 6 bases; nucleotides outside the gene matches: 5. Germline CDR1 and CDR2: MNHEY and SMNVEV (reference sequence). The CDR3 length is 15 residues. This chain's CDR3 is CASSSGLAGGLEQYF. The CDR3 region has the DNA TGTGCCAGCAGTTCCGGACTAGCGGGAGGTCTCGAGCAGTACTTC.

The V and J genes are TRBV5-5 and TRBJ2-5; 10 nucleotides line up with TRBD2. The CDR3 has 15 residues. Losses at the gene ends were 0 bases for V and 5 bases for J; bases not matched to a gene: 4. Germline CDR1 SGHKS, CDR2 YYEKEE (reference sequence). This CDR3 reads CASSLEASGSETQYF. The CDR3 DNA is TGTGCCAGCAGCTTGGAGGCTAGCGGGAGTGAGACCCAGTACTTC.

This chain joins TRBV10-2 and TRBJ2-2, with a tentative D call TRBD1 (8 bases). Germline lookup yields CDR1 WSHSY and CDR2 SAAADI. The CDR3 contains 15 residues. V lost 3 bases, J lost 6 bases, and 14 bases lay in between. The DNA of the CDR3 is TGCGCCAGCAGTGAAGACAGGGGAGGGGCCGGGGAGCTGTTTTTT. Encoded protein: CASSEDRGGAGELFF.

The chain couples TRBV28 to TRBJ2-2; 9 nucleotides agree with TRBD1. The V segment lost 6 bases and the J segment 7 bases; nucleotides outside the gene matches: 6. The length of the CDR3 is 14 residues. Germline V gene sequence: CDR1 MDHEN, CDR2 SYDVKM. The CDR3 DNA sequence: TGTGCCAGCAGAATTACAGGGGGCGTCGGGGAGCTGTTTTTT. This gives the protein CASRITGGVGELFF.

This clone was seen a handful of times. The genes are TRBV5-1 and TRBJ2-1; 9 nucleotides agree with TRBD1. The CDR3 is 14 residues long. V lost 7 bases and J lost 5; bases outside the gene matches: 7. Germline CDR1 is SGHRS and CDR2 is YFSETQ. In nucleotides, the CDR3 is TGCGCCAGCCGACCGGGACAGGGACACAATGAGCAGTTCTTC. Translation gives CASRPGQGHNEQFF.

This clone was seen just once. The rearrangement joins TRBV28 to TRBJ1-2, with a weak D call TRBD1 (5 bases). Germline-derived CDR1 and CDR2 are MDHEN and SYDVKM. This CDR3 contains 14 residues. With 2 bases removed from V and 5 bases from J, the gap between germline ends came to 12 bases. This chain's CDR3 is CASSLPPGGYGYTF. Here the CDR3 DNA reads TGTGCCAGCAGTTTACCGCCGGGGGGGTATGGCTACACCTTC.

The rearrangement joins TRBV10-3 to TRBJ1-1, with 9 bases that match TRBD1. The CDR3 sequence is 14 residues long. Germline CDR1 and CDR2: ENHRY and SYGVKD. V shed 6 bases, J shed 5 bases, and the junction held 7 bases outside the gene matches. Written as DNA, the CDR3 is TGTGCCATCAGGAGGACAGGGGAGGGGACTGAAGCTTTCTTT. Translating gives CAIRRTGEGTEAFF.

This sequence joins TRBV18 and TRBJ2-7; 7 bases are shared with TRBD2. Looked up from germline, CDR1 is KGHSH and CDR2 is LQKENI. The ends lost 3 bases at V and 6 bases at J; junction bases unmatched: 14. This CDR3 is 16 amino acids long. In DNA form, the CDR3 reads TGTGCCAGCTCACCGTCTGTGGGAGGGGCGGGATCCGAGCAGTACTTC. Its protein product is CASSPSVGGAGSEQYF.

The CDR3 protein is CASSLGGGYGYTF. DNA of the CDR3: TGCGCCAGCAGCTTGGGGGGCGGCTATGGCTACACCTTC. The chain is built from TRBV5-1 and TRBJ1-2; D may be TRBD1 (5 bases). V lost 0 bases to trimming and J lost 4 bases, with 7 bases between them. The CDR3 runs to 13 residues. CDR1 SGHRS and CDR2 YFSETQ come from the germline V gene.

In this sample, this clone turned up once. The chain is built from TRBV30 and TRBJ1-5; D is ambiguous. In germline, CDR1 is GTSNPN, CDR2 SVGIG (reference sequence). The CDR3 contains 13 residues. With 0 bases removed from V and 6 bases from J, the gap between germline ends came to 9 bases. The CDR3 is CAWSVSAGQPQHF. The CDR3 nucleotides read TGTGCCTGGAGTGTGTCGGCGGGTCAGCCCCAGCATTTT. The whole variable domain, remainder taken from reference TRBV30 and TRBJ1-5, is SQTIHQWPATLVQPVGSPLSLECTVEGTSNPNLYWYRQAAGRGLQLLFYSVGIGQISSEVPQNLSASRPQDRQFILSSKKLLLSDSGFYLCAWSVSAGQPQHFGDGTRLSIL.

V gene TRBV30 combines with J gene TRBJ1-4; D not resolved. CDR1 GTSNPN and CDR2 SVGIG come from the germline V gene (reference sequence). The CDR3 is 13 amino acids. V lost 2 bases and J lost 5, with 9 bases in between. The CDR3 DNA reads TGTGCCTGGAGTACGCGGGGAAATGAAAAACTGTTTTTT. Translated, it gives CAWSTRGNEKLFF.

This clone has a single count. As DNA, the CDR3 is TGTGCCAGCAGCGCGGGTCCGATACGAGATACGCAGTATTTT. It specifies CASSAGPIRDTQYF. This chain joins TRBV9 and TRBJ2-3; D gene uncertain. The length of the CDR3 is 14 residues. With 3 bases removed from V and 5 bases from J, the gap between germline ends came to 13 bases. Germline-derived CDR1 and CDR2 are SGDLS and YYNGEE.

This chain connects TRBV19 to TRBJ1-5, with D tentatively TRBD1 (6 bases). This CDR3 contains 18 residues. Germline V gives CDR1 LNHDA, CDR2 SQIVND (reference sequence). Trimming stripped 2 bases from V and 5 bases from J, with 22 bases between. The CDR3 nucleotides read TGTGCCAGTAGTATATCACGAGGGGGTCAAAGCAAGGATCAGCCCCAGCATTTT. Protein: CASSISRGGQSKDQPQHF. Filled out from reference TRBV19 and TRBJ1-5, the complete variable domain reads DGGITQSPKYLFRKEGQNVTLSCEQNLNHDAMYWYRQDPGQGLRLIYYSQIVNDFQKGDIAEGYSVSREKKESFPLTVTSAQKNPTAFYLCASSISRGGQSKDQPQHFGDGTRLSIL.

The genes are TRBV4-3 and TRBJ2-7; unclear D gene. Per germline, CDR1 LGHNA and CDR2 YSLEER. The V end lost 1 base, the J end lost 1 base, and 8 bases lay between the germline ends. The CDR3 is 14 amino acids. The CDR3 sequence is CASSQGSGSYEQYF. CDR3 nucleotides: TGCGCCAGCAGCCAAGGGTCCGGGTCCTACGAGCAGTACTTC.

This sequence joins TRBV9 and TRBJ2-5, with TRBD2 identical over 10 bases. This CDR3 contains 19 residues. V trimming: 0 bases; J trimming: 5 bases; junction bases outside the gene matches: 16. The germline V gene has CDR1 SGDLS and CDR2 YYNGEE. This CDR3 reads CASSVGSGSSGSGGETQYF. CDR3 DNA sequence: TGTGCCAGCAGCGTAGGGAGTGGGTCTAGCGGGAGCGGGGGGGAGACCCAGTACTTC.

This clone was seen once. This chain links TRBV9 with TRBJ2-1, with no clear D. Trimming took 0 bases from V and 0 from J, leaving 7 bases between them. The CDR3 is 15 residues long. Germline CDR1 is SGDLS and CDR2 is YYNGEE. CDR3 in amino acids: CASSVAVNSYNEQFF. The CDR3 nucleotides are TGTGCCAGCAGCGTAGCGGTTAACTCCTACAATGAGCAGTTCTTC.

The chain links TRBV4-3 to TRBJ2-1; 8 bases are shared with TRBD1. Trimming removed 3 bases from V and 6 bases from J; junction bases left unmatched: 7. Germline CDR1 LGHNA, CDR2 YSLEER. The CDR3 spans 15 residues. DNA of the CDR3: TGCGCCAGCAGCCAGGGGACAGGCCTATCCAATGAGCAGTTCTTC. It encodes CASSQGTGLSNEQFF.

The rearrangement uses TRBV30 and TRBJ1-1; 8 nucleotides align to TRBD1. Germline CDR1 reads GTSNPN; CDR2 reads SVGIG (reference sequence). J gave up 4 bases and V 3 bases, and 4 bases lay outside the gene matches. This CDR3 has 13 amino acids. CDR3 amino acids: CAWSSTGGTEAFF. The CDR3 coding sequence is TGTGCCTGGAGCTCCACAGGGGGCACTGAAGCTTTCTTT.

The V gene is TRBV7-2, the J gene TRBJ1-2; TRBD1 agrees at 8 bases. Germline loops: CDR1 SGHTA, CDR2 FQGNSA. The CDR3 loop spans 14 amino acids. V lost 5 bases and J lost 4; bases outside the gene matches: 6. CDR3 sequence reads: CASSIGGQAYGYTF. The CDR3 DNA reads as TGTGCCAGCAGCATCGGGGGACAGGCCTATGGCTACACCTTC.

The chain links TRBV5-4 to TRBJ1-2; D unclear. In germline, CDR1 is SGHNT, CDR2 YYREEE (reference sequence). Trimming stripped 1 base from V and 7 bases from J, with 17 bases between. This CDR3 contains 15 residues. CDR3 bases: TGTGCCAGCAGCTTGCAGATCGGAGGTAATGGTGGCTACACCTTC. This codes for CASSLQIGGNGGYTF.

The J gene is TRBJ2-5, the V gene TRBV6-5; possibly TRBD2 for D (7 bases). Trimming left V 7 bases short and J 4 bases short, with 16 bases between. This CDR3 comprises 14 residues. Germline assignment: CDR1 MNHEY and CDR2 SVGAGI. In DNA form, the CDR3 reads TGTGCCAGCAATATCCTCGGGGGGCTAGAGACCCAGTACTTC. The encoded protein is CASNILGGLETQYF.

V and J are TRBV7-2 and TRBJ1-2, with TRBD1 matching over 9 bases. The germline V gene has CDR1 SGHTA and CDR2 FQGNSA. The CDR3 loop spans 16 amino acids. Trimming took 5 bases from V and 3 from J; bases not matched to a gene: 10. For the CDR3, the DNA is TGTGCCAGCAGCCCAGAGACCGGGACAGGGTACTATGGCTACACCTTC. Translation: CASSPETGTGYYGYTF. Full variable domain (missing parts from reference TRBV7-2 and TRBJ1-2): GAGVSQSPSNKVTEKGKDVELRCDPISGHTALYWYRQSLGQGLEFLIYFQGNSAPDKSGLPSDRFSAERTGGSVSTLTIQRTQQEDSAVYLCASSPETGTGYYGYTFGSGTRLTVV.

The CDR3 loop is CASSQLTSGAYNEQFF. The CDR3 nucleotides read TGTGCCAGCAGCCAGCTCACTAGCGGGGCCTACAATGAGCAGTTCTTC. This sequence joins TRBV4-2 and TRBJ2-1; 10 bases align to TRBD2. Germline lookup yields CDR1 LGHNA and CDR2 YNFKEQ. V lost 3 bases and J lost 2; bases outside the gene matches: 4. CDR3 length equals 16 residues.

This sequence joins TRBV3-1 (or the pseudogene TRBV3-2) and TRBJ1-2; D gene unclear. This CDR3 is built from 13 residues. Deletions cut 4 bases from V and 4 bases from J, with 10 bases between. Germline V gene data show CDR1 as LGHDT and CDR2 as YNNKEL (reference sequence). CDR3: CASSLGEPYGYTF. The DNA of the CDR3 is TGTGCCAGCAGCCTCGGGGAGCCCTATGGCTACACCTTC.